This T cell receptor (beta chain) was retrieved from a study of Tregs in tolerant kidney transplant recipients. General observations from the study: Some patients' samples used different primers over time, so nucleotide sequences weren't comparable.

Here immunoSEQ multiplex PCR was the method, and the copy in TCRdb shows in-frame clones only, minus some. The table includes fewer than 65,000 clones, 70% to 90% detected once. Regarding this clone: What it binds is not known.

CD4+CD25+CD127- Tregs, CD4+CD25- non-Tregs, CD4 and CD8 cells were sorted. Trimming shortened V by 8 bases and J by 6 bases, and 17 bases separated the two germline ends. The germline V gene has CDR1 SNHLY and CDR2 FYNNEI. This CDR3 contains 13 residues. This chain connects TRBV2 to TRBJ2-7; D gene ambiguous. This specimen was Tregs from blood, taken before the transplant. The receptor's source is a human donor who received a combined kidney and bone marrow transplant. The CDR3, as DNA: TGTGCCAGCGGGCCCCACTATTTGGGCGAGCAGTACTTC. Translation: CASGPHYLGEQYF.